The TCR beta chain described here comes from a study of PD-1 blockade in mismatch repair-deficient tumors. Every patient had mismatch repair deficiency by PCR or immunohistochemistry. CDR3 size: 12 residues. Germline CDR1 is SGHAT and CDR2 is FQNNGV. V was shortened by 5 bases and J by 4 bases, with 8 bases between the two germline ends. Remarks on this clone: Antigen: not known.

Assay: immunoSEQ multiplex PCR; the TCRdb copy retains only in-frame clones and omits some. The data contain approximately 50,000 clones, approximately 80% of them seen just once; the ten biggest clones take up about 3.5%. Overall study findings and caveats: After pembrolizumab, tumor-resident clones rose rapidly, then generally contracted before radiologic responses.

V usage is TRBV11-2 and J usage is TRBJ1-2, with D tentatively TRBD1 (5 bases). The TCR comes from an adult with mismatch repair-deficient cancer. This specimen consisted of peripheral blood, obtained 4 weeks after starting pembrolizumab. The CDR3 DNA is TGTGCCAGCAGCCTAAGGGGCTATGGCTACACCTTC. Residues: CASSLRGYGYTF.